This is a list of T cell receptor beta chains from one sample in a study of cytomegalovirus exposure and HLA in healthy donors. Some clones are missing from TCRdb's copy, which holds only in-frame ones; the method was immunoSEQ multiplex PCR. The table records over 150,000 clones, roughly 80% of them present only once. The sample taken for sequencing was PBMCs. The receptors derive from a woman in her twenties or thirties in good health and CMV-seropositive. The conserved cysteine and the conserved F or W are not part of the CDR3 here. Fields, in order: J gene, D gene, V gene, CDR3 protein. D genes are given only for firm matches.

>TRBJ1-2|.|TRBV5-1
ASSLGATANYGYT
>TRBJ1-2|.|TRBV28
ASSLQGRGGYT
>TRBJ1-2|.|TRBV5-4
ASSPDSNYGYT
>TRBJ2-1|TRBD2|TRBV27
ASSLSRGATNEQF
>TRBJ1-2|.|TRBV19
ASRPRGGSYGYT
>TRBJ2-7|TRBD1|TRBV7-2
ASSLAGRGTGYRKEY
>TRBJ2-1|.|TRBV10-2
ASSESFRGLDRNEQF
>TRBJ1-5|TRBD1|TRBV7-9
ASSLATGEANQPQH
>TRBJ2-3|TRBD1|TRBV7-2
ASSIYRDSQSTDTQY
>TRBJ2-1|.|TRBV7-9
ASSFGGGEQF
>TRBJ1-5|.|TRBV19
ASSIQGFNQPQH
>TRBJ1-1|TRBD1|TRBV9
ASSADRENTEAF
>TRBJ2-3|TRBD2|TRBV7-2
ASSLARGVDTQY
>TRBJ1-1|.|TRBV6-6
ASSYTETNTEAF
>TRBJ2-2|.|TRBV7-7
ASSQDRTGELF
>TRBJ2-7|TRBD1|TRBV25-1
ASSEMGTGAYEQY
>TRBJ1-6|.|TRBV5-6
ASSLIQPNSPLH
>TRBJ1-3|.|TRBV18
ASSPGSTAGNTIY
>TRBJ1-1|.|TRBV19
ASSQTGMNTEAF
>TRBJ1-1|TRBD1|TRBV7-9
ASSGQGITEAF
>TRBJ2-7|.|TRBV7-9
SSSYPFPGQY
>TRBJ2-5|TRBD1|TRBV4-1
ASSQGQGLTQY
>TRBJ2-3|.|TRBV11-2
ASSLDGTDTQY
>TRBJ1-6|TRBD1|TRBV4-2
ASSQWGTVNSPLH
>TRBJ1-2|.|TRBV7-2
ASTRGGMDGYT
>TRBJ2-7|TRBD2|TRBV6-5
ASSYVGGGNTYEQY
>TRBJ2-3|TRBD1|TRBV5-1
ASSLLDRPLTDTQY
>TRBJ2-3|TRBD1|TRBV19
ASSRQGATDTQY
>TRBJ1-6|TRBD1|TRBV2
ASSERRQGNSPLH